Below are 27 T cell receptor beta chains sequenced from a single sample in a study of blood T cell repertoires in COVID-19 (dated by TCRdb to about 2020). The library was produced with the immunoSEQ multiplex PCR assay. TCRdb mirrors the immuneACCESS table, restricted to in-frame sequences. Some clones are absent from its copies; in checked studies, under half trace to an unresolved V gene, and the reason for the others is unknown. The sample table contains approximately 88,000 clones; only one count was recorded for around three quarters of them. The top ten clones comprise roughly 8.2% of the sample. Source material: peripheral blood. These receptors were collected from a man aged 45 to 65 who had recovered from COVID-19.

The chain links TRBV18 to TRBJ2-1; 7 bases are a match to TRBD2. Per the germline V gene, CDR1 is KGHSH and CDR2 is LQKENI. Trimming removed 2 bases from V and 2 bases from J; junction bases left unmatched: 6. This CDR3 contains 16 residues. The CDR3 protein is CASSPEDGRTYNEQFF. The CDR3, as DNA: TGTGCCAGCTCACCAGAGGACGGGAGGACCTACAATGAGCAGTTCTTC.

The sample holds a few counts of this clone. The chain has TRBV5-6 and TRBJ1-5, with D possibly being TRBD1 (6 bases). Germline values: CDR1 SGHDT, CDR2 YYEEEE. V lost 4 bases and J lost 6, with 14 bases in between. The CDR3 sequence is 14 residues long. CDR3 residues: CASSLRGFIQPQHF. The CDR3 bases are TGTGCCAGCAGCCTCAGGGGTTTTATTCAGCCCCAGCATTTT. Full variable domain (missing parts from reference TRBV5-6 and TRBJ1-5): DAGVTQSPTHLIKTRGQQVTLRCSPKSGHDTVSWYQQALGQGPQFIFQYYEEEERQRGNFPDRFSGHQFPNYSSELNVNALLLGDSALYLCASSLRGFIQPQHFGDGTRLSIL.

The chain has TRBV6-2 or TRBV6-3 and TRBJ2-3, with TRBD2 matching 8 bases. Germline loops: CDR1 MNHEY, CDR2 SVGEGT. CDR3 length equals 15 residues. V shed 6 bases and J 5 bases; nucleotides not matched to a gene: 10. The CDR3 here is CASSLGGRNLDTQYF. DNA of the CDR3: TGTGCCAGCAGCCTTGGCGGGAGGAATCTAGATACGCAGTATTTT.

This clone was recorded a few times. This rearrangement joins TRBV9 to TRBJ2-3; 10 bases map to TRBD2. The CDR3 spans 17 residues. J lost 4 bases, V lost 0 bases, and 8 bases had no gene match. CDR1 and CDR2 from the germline V gene are SGDLS and YYNGEE. CDR3 sequence (DNA): TGTGCCAGCAGCGTAGGTCTAGCGGGGGCCGGGGCAGATACGCAGTATTTT. Its protein product is CASSVGLAGAGADTQYF.

The V gene is TRBV11-2, the J gene TRBJ2-1; the match to TRBD2 covers 8 bases. The CDR3 covers 19 residues. Losses at the gene ends were 2 bases for V and 0 bases for J; bases not matched to a gene: 12. Germline CDR1 and CDR2: SGHAT and FQNNGV. The CDR3 is CASSLRWGGGTLSYNEQFF. DNA of the CDR3: TGTGCCAGCAGCTTAAGGTGGGGCGGGGGGACCCTCTCCTACAATGAGCAGTTCTTC.

V gene TRBV6-5 combines with J gene TRBJ1-4; TRBD1 is a possible D gene (5 bases). The CDR3 extends over 14 amino acids. Germline values: CDR1 MNHEY, CDR2 SVGAGI. The V gene lost 6 bases and the J gene lost 1 base, with 9 bases spanning the gap. In nucleotides, the CDR3 is TGTGCCAGCAGCCAGGGAGGAACTAATGAAAAACTGTTTTTT. Translating gives CASSQGGTNEKLFF.

J is TRBJ1-6 and V is TRBV9, with D tentatively TRBD1 (5 bases). This CDR3 is built from 15 residues. Germline V gives CDR1 SGDLS, CDR2 YYNGEE. V gave up 3 bases and J gave up 10 bases, with 17 bases separating them. Written as DNA, the CDR3 is TGTGCCAGCAGCGAGCGACCAACGGGGGGATCACCCCTCCACTTT. This encodes CASSERPTGGSPLHF. Combining the CDR3 with reference TRBV9 and TRBJ1-6 gives the whole variable domain DSGVTQTPKHLITATGQRVTLRCSPRSGDLSVYWYQQSLDQGLQFLIQYYNGEERAKGNILERFSAQQFPDLHSELNLSSLELGDSALYFCASSERPTGGSPLHFGNGTRLTVT.

The chain employs TRBV3-1 (or the pseudogene TRBV3-2) and TRBJ2-1, with D possibly being TRBD2 (7 bases). The CDR3 sequence is 15 residues long. The germline V and J ends were trimmed by 4 bases and 10 bases, with 20 bases remaining between them. Per germline, CDR1 LGHDT and CDR2 YNNKEL (reference sequence). CDR3 protein: CASSLGVEGGMEQFF. CDR3 in DNA: TGTGCCAGCAGCCTTGGAGTAGAGGGGGGGATGGAGCAGTTCTTC.

This chain links TRBV6-5 with TRBJ1-2; no firm D call. The germline V gene has CDR1 MNHEY and CDR2 SVGAGI. V lost 2 bases to trimming and J lost 4 bases, with 8 bases between them. This CDR3 is 13 amino acids long. The CDR3 reads CASSYPGSYGYTF. The CDR3 coding sequence is TGTGCCAGCAGTTACCCAGGTTCCTATGGCTACACCTTC.

The V and J genes are TRBV19 and TRBJ2-1; D call uncertain. Per germline, CDR1 LNHDA and CDR2 SQIVND (reference sequence). The CDR3 covers 13 residues. Trimming stripped 0 bases from V and 4 bases from J, with 4 bases between. The CDR3 is CASSIDRYNEQFF. CDR3 in DNA: TGTGCCAGTAGTATAGATCGGTACAATGAGCAGTTCTTC.

The chain carries TRBV5-1 and TRBJ2-1; D perhaps matches TRBD2 (5 bases). This CDR3 is 16 amino acids long. Germline CDR1 SGHRS, CDR2 YFSETQ. Trimming left V 4 bases short and J 0 bases short, with 14 bases between. The CDR3 sequence: CASSQLSRGSYNEQFF. The DNA of the CDR3 is TGCGCCAGCAGCCAACTCTCTCGGGGCTCCTACAATGAGCAGTTCTTC.

V and J are TRBV11-1 and TRBJ2-7; 10 bases fit TRBD2. This CDR3 is 14 amino acids long. The germline gives CDR1 SGHAT, CDR2 FQDESV (reference sequence). Trimming at V came to 3 bases and at J to 1 base, leaving 0 bases not matched to a gene. CDR3 loop: CASSFSGGSYEQYF. The CDR3 DNA reads as TGTGCCAGCAGCTTTAGCGGGGGGTCCTACGAGCAGTACTTC. The whole variable domain, remainder taken from reference TRBV11-1 and TRBJ2-7, is EAEVAQSPRYKITEKSQAVAFWCDPISGHATLYWYRQILGQGPELLVQFQDESVVDDSQLPKDRFSAERLKGVDSTLKIQPAELGDSAMYLCASSFSGGSYEQYFGPGTRLTVT.

The gene calls are TRBV24-1 and TRBJ2-7, with 8 bases fitting TRBD1. With 6 bases clipped from V and 4 bases from J, the junction kept 4 bases outside the gene matches. The CDR3 extends over 13 amino acids. Germline V gene lookup returns CDR1 KGHDR and CDR2 SFDVKD. As DNA, the CDR3 is TGTGCCACCAGTAGGACAGGGTCGTACGAGCAGTACTTC. It yields the protein CATSRTGSYEQYF.

The chain employs TRBV11-2 and TRBJ2-6; D is unresolved. Trimming removed 2 bases at V and 0 bases at J, with 11 bases between. CDR3 length equals 17 residues. The germline gives CDR1 SGHAT, CDR2 FQNNGV. The CDR3, as DNA: TGTGCCAGCAGCTTAACCGGTTCGAACTCTGGGGCCAACGTCCTGACTTTC. It codes for CASSLTGSNSGANVLTF.

This clone turned up a few times. The chain couples TRBV4-2 to TRBJ2-7, with D possibly matching TRBD1 (5 bases). This CDR3 is 16 amino acids long. CDR1 is LGHNA, CDR2 YNFKEQ, per germline. V dropped 0 bases and J dropped 0 bases, with 12 bases sitting between them. This chain's CDR3 is CASSQDGAASSYEQYF. Here the CDR3 DNA reads TGTGCCAGCAGCCAAGATGGGGCGGCTAGCTCCTACGAGCAGTACTTC.

This sequence joins TRBV7-3 and TRBJ2-7; D perhaps matches TRBD1 (6 bases). The CDR3 has 13 residues. Germline CDR1 is SGHTA and CDR2 is FQGTGA. With 8 bases removed from V and 0 bases from J, the gap between germline ends came to 11 bases. The CDR3 DNA reads as TGTGCCAGCCCGACAGGAACCTCCTACGAGCAGTACTTC. It encodes CASPTGTSYEQYF.

This chain joins TRBV10-1 and TRBJ2-3, with D perhaps matching TRBD1 (5 bases). Trimming stripped 2 bases from V and 0 bases from J, with 9 bases between. From germline, CDR1 is WNHNN and CDR2 SYGVQD (reference sequence). The CDR3 runs 15 residues. The CDR3 DNA reads TGCGCCAGCAGTGAGCTCAGGGCTAGCACAGATACGCAGTATTTT. Protein: CASSELRASTDTQYF.

Written as DNA, the CDR3 is TGCGCCAGCAGCTTGCGGGGACAGGGAAACACTGAAGCTTTCTTT. Amino acids: CASSLRGQGNTEAFF. This chain connects TRBV5-1 to TRBJ1-1; 9 nucleotides line up with TRBD1. The CDR3 spans 15 residues. CDR1 and CDR2 from the germline V gene are SGHRS and YFSETQ. The junction had 3 bases not matched to a gene; V was cut back by 1 base and J by 2 bases.

This rearrangement joins TRBV6-2 or TRBV6-3 to TRBJ1-4; the D is unclear. Trimming removed 0 bases at V and 5 bases at J, with 4 bases between. Germline V gives CDR1 MNHEY, CDR2 SVGEGT. This CDR3 spans 13 amino acids. CDR3 in DNA: TGTGCCAGCAGTTACTCACTCAATGAAAAACTGTTTTTT. The encoded protein is CASSYSLNEKLFF.

The V gene is TRBV18, the J gene TRBJ1-3; D gene ambiguous. V was trimmed by 2 bases and J by 0 bases, leaving 8 bases between them. The CDR3 is 15 residues long. Germline CDR1 reads KGHSH; CDR2 reads LQKENI. This CDR3 is CASSPNRNSGNTIYF. The DNA of the CDR3 is TGTGCCAGCTCACCAAACAGAAACTCTGGAAACACCATATATTTT.

The chain combines TRBV7-9 with TRBJ1-5; D is uncertain. Germline assignment: CDR1 SEHNR and CDR2 FQNEAQ (reference sequence). CDR3 length: 12 residues. V shed 1 base and J shed 6 bases, with 4 bases lying between them. For the CDR3, the DNA is TGTGCCAGCAGCTTAGACAGTCAGCCCCAGCATTTT. Translating gives CASSLDSQPQHF.

The chain recombines TRBV2 with TRBJ1-1; TRBD1 is a possible D gene (5 bases). V was clipped by 11 bases and J by 1 base, with 14 bases between them. The CDR3 loop spans 13 amino acids. Germline CDR1 reads SNHLY; CDR2 reads FYNNEI. The CDR3 bases are TGTGCCGGACAACTTGGGCGGAACACTGAAGCTTTCTTT. Translation gives CAGQLGRNTEAFF.

CDR3 in amino acids: CASSPRTHTEAFF. The CDR3 nucleotides are TGTGCCAGCAGTCCACGGACACACACTGAAGCTTTCTTT. This sequence joins TRBV27 and TRBJ1-1, with a tentative D call TRBD1 (5 bases). Trimming took 5 bases from V and 3 from J, leaving 10 bases between them. Germline assignment: CDR1 MNHEY and CDR2 SMNVEV (reference sequence). The CDR3 spans 13 residues.

This clone has just a few counts. The chain carries TRBV4-2 and TRBJ2-5; D may be TRBD2 (6 bases). This CDR3 comprises 15 residues. Germline-derived CDR1 and CDR2 are LGHNA and YNFKEQ. Between the trimmed V and J ends, which lost 1 base and 1 base, there was a span of 10 bases. The CDR3 protein is CASSQVGGPQETQYF. The CDR3 bases are TGTGCCAGCAGCCAAGTCGGAGGGCCCCAAGAGACCCAGTACTTC.

The chain joins TRBV5-5 to TRBJ2-3; the match to TRBD1 covers 10 bases. Trimming at V came to 3 bases and at J to 5 bases, leaving 3 bases not matched to a gene. The CDR3 consists of 14 residues. CDR1 is SGHKS and CDR2 is YYEKEE in the germline V gene (reference sequence). CDR3 DNA: TGTGCCAGCAGCTCCCGGGACAGGGGAGATACGCAGTATTTT. Amino acids: CASSSRDRGDTQYF.

The chain couples TRBV5-4 to TRBJ1-2; D might be TRBD1 (6 bases). This CDR3 spans 14 amino acids. Trimming took 4 bases from V and 7 from J, leaving 17 bases between them. Germline CDR1 is SGHNT and CDR2 is YYREEE (reference sequence). CDR3 sequence reads: CASSLGQITPGYTF. The CDR3 DNA follows: TGTGCCAGCAGCCTAGGACAGATTACCCCTGGCTACACCTTC. Filled out from reference TRBV5-4 and TRBJ1-2, the complete variable domain reads ETGVTQSPTHLIKTRGQQVTLRCSSQSGHNTVSWYQQALGQGPQFIFQYYREEENGRGNFPPRFSGLQFPNYSSELNVNALELDDSALYLCASSLGQITPGYTFGSGTRLTVV.

CDR3 in DNA: TGCAGCGTAGACACCATGACAGGGGCTTCGCGGGAGCAGTACTTC. Translating gives CSVDTMTGASREQYF. The rearrangement joins TRBV29-1 to TRBJ2-7; 8 nucleotides match TRBD1. The V gene end was trimmed by 6 bases and the J gene end by 7 bases; junction bases not matched to a gene: 17. The CDR3 contains 15 residues. Per germline, CDR1 SQVTM and CDR2 ANQGSEA.